A single sample is the source of the 32 T cell receptor beta chains below, sequenced in a study of cytomegalovirus exposure and HLA in healthy donors. Primers included in the PCR were 60 Vbeta and 13 Jbeta primers. Repertoires were generated with immunoSEQ multiplex PCR, while TCRdb's copy carries only in-frame clones and drops some. The data contain around 150,000 clones, approximately 68% of them singletons. The sample taken for sequencing was PBMCs. The receptors stem from a man aged 40-50 years in good health and CMV-seronegative.

V is TRBV5-1 and J is TRBJ2-2, with 8 bases lining up with TRBD1. With V trimmed by 3 bases and J by 6 bases, 7 bases remained unmatched. This CDR3 is 15 amino acids long. Germline CDR1 reads SGHRS; CDR2 reads YFSETQ. The CDR3 DNA reads TGCGCCAGCAGCTCCCAGGGACAGGAGGCCGGGGAGCTGTTTTTT. This sequence encodes CASSSQGQEAGELFF.

The CDR3 DNA is TGTGCCAGCAGTTACAGGGGGTACACTGAAGCTTTCTTT. Protein: CASSYRGYTEAFF. This chain joins TRBV27 and TRBJ1-1; TRBD1 matches 8 bases. CDR3 length: 13 amino acids. CDR1 and CDR2 from the germline V gene are MNHEY and SMNVEV (reference sequence). V lost 4 bases to trimming and J lost 3 bases; unmatched junction nucleotides: 1.

The V and J genes are TRBV6-5 and TRBJ1-5; unclear D gene. The CDR3 totals 13 residues. V lost 2 bases and J lost 2, with 4 bases in between. Germline V gene sequence: CDR1 MNHEY, CDR2 SVGAGI. The CDR3 nucleotides are TGTGCCAGCAGTTACGGGCGCAATCAGCCCCAGCATTTT. It is translated as CASSYGRNQPQHF.

The chain uses TRBV7-9 and TRBJ1-4; D perhaps matches TRBD1 (5 bases). V lost 5 bases to trimming and J lost 8 bases, with 18 bases between them. Per germline, CDR1 SEHNR and CDR2 FQNEAQ (reference sequence). The CDR3 runs 15 residues. The CDR3, as DNA: TGTGCCAGCAGCCTATTGGTCGGGGGGGGAGAAAAACTGTTTTTT. It encodes CASSLLVGGGEKLFF.

This chain links TRBV29-1 with TRBJ2-7, with a tentative D call TRBD2 (6 bases). Germline V CDR1 and CDR2: SQVTM, ANQGSEA. V was clipped by 5 bases and J by 3 bases, with 11 bases between them. The CDR3 has 12 amino acids. The CDR3 region is CSVKGGDYEQYF. The CDR3 DNA follows: TGCAGCGTTAAGGGCGGGGACTACGAGCAGTACTTC.

The J gene is TRBJ2-1, the V gene TRBV5-5, with TRBD1 identical over 10 bases. The CDR3 is 15 amino acids. The junction had 5 bases not matched to a gene; V was cut back by 5 bases and J by 3 bases. Germline V gives CDR1 SGHKS, CDR2 YYEKEE (reference sequence). The CDR3: CASSWDRGDYNEQFF. CDR3 sequence (DNA): TGTGCCAGCAGTTGGGACAGGGGAGACTACAATGAGCAGTTCTTC.

The V gene is TRBV4-2, the J gene TRBJ2-1; TRBD2 matches 8 bases. The germline V gene encodes CDR1 LGHNA and CDR2 YNFKEQ. CDR3 length equals 15 residues. Losses at the gene ends were 3 bases for V and 3 bases for J; bases not matched to a gene: 4. The CDR3 nucleotides read TGTGCCAGCAGCCAGGCGGGGGGCCTCTACAATGAGCAGTTCTTC. Protein product: CASSQAGGLYNEQFF.

The chain carries TRBV9 and TRBJ2-3; 11 bases fit TRBD2. The length of the CDR3 is 15 residues. Germline values: CDR1 SGDLS, CDR2 YYNGEE. With V trimmed by 4 bases and J by 6 bases, 7 bases remained unmatched. The CDR3 protein is CASSPIAGGGDTQYF. Written as DNA, the CDR3 is TGTGCCAGCAGCCCCATAGCGGGAGGGGGGGATACGCAGTATTTT.

This clone was seen only once. The chain couples TRBV4-1 to TRBJ2-7, with 15 nucleotides matching TRBD2. The CDR3 runs to 17 residues. Trimming cost V 2 bases and J 11 bases; bases outside gene matches: 13. Germline V gene data show CDR1 as MGHRA and CDR2 as YSYEKL. The CDR3 DNA reads as TGCGCCAGCAGCCAACTTGACCTCGGACTAGCGGGAGGGCCGAAGTACTTC. Translating it yields CASSQLDLGLAGGPKYF.

This clone occurred once. The chain couples TRBV10-1 to TRBJ2-3; D is ambiguous. Trimming cost V 3 bases and J 0 bases, with 4 bases left between them. The CDR3 is made up of 13 amino acids. Germline CDR1 WNHNN, CDR2 SYGVQD (reference sequence). CDR3: CASSDHSTDTQYF. CDR3 nucleotide sequence: TGCGCCAGCAGTGATCATAGCACAGATACGCAGTATTTT.

This clone has a handful of counts. The chain employs TRBV6-5 and TRBJ1-5; tentative D call: TRBD1 (5 bases). Germline V gives CDR1 MNHEY, CDR2 SVGAGI. The CDR3 extends over 14 amino acids. V lost 4 bases and J 7 bases, leaving 14 bases between the germline ends. DNA of the CDR3: TGTGCCAGCAGTTTGGGGGGACGGGGGCAGCCCCAGCATTTT. This codes for CASSLGGRGQPQHF.

This clone was picked up a small number of times. The chain combines TRBV7-2 with TRBJ2-3, with D perhaps TRBD2 (6 bases). Per the germline V gene, CDR1 is SGHTA and CDR2 is FQGNSA. Trimming removed 1 base from V and 3 bases from J, with 11 bases in between. CDR3 length equals 15 residues. The DNA of the CDR3 is TGTGCCAGCAGCTTAGTGGGGGGAGAAACAGATACGCAGTATTTT. Translated, it gives CASSLVGGETDTQYF.

This clone showed up just once. This chain connects TRBV2 to TRBJ2-5; D ambiguous. Germline V lookup: CDR1 SNHLY, CDR2 FYNNEI. Deletions cut 6 bases from V and 4 bases from J, with 12 bases between. The CDR3 has 13 residues. The CDR3 is CASSFLRGETQYF. CDR3 coding DNA: TGTGCCAGCAGCTTCCTTCGAGGAGAGACCCAGTACTTC.

This chain joins TRBV5-6 and TRBJ2-3; D gene unclear. This CDR3 is built from 16 residues. Trimming left V 1 base short and J 1 base short, with 13 bases between. Per germline, CDR1 SGHDT and CDR2 YYEEEE. CDR3 nucleotide sequence: TGTGCCAGCAGCTTGTTTTCCGGAGAACGCACAGATACGCAGTATTTT. The encoded protein is CASSLFSGERTDTQYF.

Comments on this clone: Because the CDR3 is missing its conserved closing phenylalanine or tryptophan, this is likely a read error. The rearrangement joins TRBV9 to TRBJ2-7; 7 bases agree with TRBD1. This CDR3 is built from 14 residues. Germline V gene data show CDR1 as SGDLS and CDR2 as YYNGEE. Germline trimming cut 0 bases from V and 2 bases from J; bases unmatched to any gene: 2. The CDR3 DNA reads as TGTGCCAGCAGCGTAGCGACAGGGACCTACGAGCAGTACCTC. Amino acid sequence: CASSVATGTYEQYL.

On this clone: Other DNA sequences in the sample encode the same CDR3. The V call is TRBV7-2, the J call TRBJ2-2; 8 bases map to TRBD2. Losses at the gene ends were 2 bases for V and 1 base for J; bases not matched to a gene: 3. The germline CDR1 and CDR2 sequences are SGHTA and FQGNSA. The CDR3 is 16 amino acids. The CDR3 is CASSLLAGGNTGELFF. For the CDR3, the DNA is TGTGCCAGCAGCTTACTAGCGGGTGGGAACACCGGGGAGCTGTTTTTT.

The CDR3 coding sequence is TGTGCCAGCAGTATATCTAGCGGGCCTACCTACGAGCAGTACTTC. It specifies CASSISSGPTYEQYF. The chain recombines TRBV2 with TRBJ2-7; 8 positions match TRBD2. The germline V gene encodes CDR1 SNHLY and CDR2 FYNNEI. This CDR3 is built from 15 residues. J lost 2 bases, V lost 5 bases, and 8 bases had no gene match.

V and J are TRBV7-9 and TRBJ2-3; D gene unclear. Trimming pared 3 bases from V and 1 base from J, leaving 17 bases between. Germline loops: CDR1 SEHNR, CDR2 FQNEAQ (reference sequence). The CDR3 loop spans 17 amino acids. In DNA, the CDR3 is TGTGCCAGCAGCTTTCCTCGGGTCCCCTCCCGCACAGATACGCAGTATTTT. Translated: CASSFPRVPSRTDTQYF.

The J gene is TRBJ2-5, the V gene TRBV9, with 8 positions matching TRBD1. Germline CDR1 SGDLS, CDR2 YYNGEE. This CDR3 comprises 18 residues. Unmatched junction bases numbered 17, after V lost 0 bases and J lost 7 bases. CDR3 region: CASSVVSIRGQNWPTQYF. Written as DNA, the CDR3 is TGTGCCAGCAGCGTAGTATCCATCAGGGGGCAGAACTGGCCGACCCAGTACTTC.

This chain uses TRBV5-4 with TRBJ1-4; the match to TRBD1 covers 8 bases. Germline V CDR1 and CDR2: SGHNT, YYREEE (reference sequence). Trimming removed 1 base from V and 0 bases from J; junction bases left unmatched: 8. The CDR3 is made up of 18 amino acids. As DNA, the CDR3 is TGTGCCAGCAGCTTGTCAGGGGGCTCTCTCGCAACTAATGAAAAACTGTTTTTT. Its translation is CASSLSGGSLATNEKLFF.

This chain uses TRBV5-6 with TRBJ2-7, with 10 positions matching TRBD2. Germline V gene data show CDR1 as SGHDT and CDR2 as YYEEEE. The CDR3 runs 15 residues. With V trimmed by 1 base and J by 3 bases, 4 bases remained unmatched. In nucleotides, the CDR3 is TGTGCCAGCAGCTTGTCGCTAGCGGGAGACTACGAGCAGTACTTC. This sequence encodes CASSLSLAGDYEQYF.

The chain joins TRBV18 to TRBJ2-6; no clear D gene. The ends were cut back, 3 bases at V and 2 bases at J, with 5 bases in the middle. Germline CDR1 reads KGHSH; CDR2 reads LQKENI. The CDR3 extends over 14 amino acids. The CDR3 DNA reads as TGTGCCAGCTCACCTACAACTGGGGCCAACGTCCTGACTTTC. Its translation is CASSPTTGANVLTF.

V usage is TRBV29-1 and J usage is TRBJ2-5, with D hard to call. Germline CDR1 is SQVTM and CDR2 is ANQGSEA. V lost 4 bases and J lost 5, with 11 bases in between. This CDR3 is 12 amino acids long. The CDR3 here is CSVGPTRETQYF. The DNA of the CDR3 is TGCAGCGTTGGTCCCACCAGGGAGACCCAGTACTTC. The full variable domain, its missing parts supplied by reference TRBV29-1 and TRBJ2-5, is SAVISQKPSRDICQRGTSLTIQCQVDSQVTMMFWYRQQPGQSLTLIATANQGSEATYESGFVIDKFPISRPNLTFSTLTVSNMSPEDSSIYLCSVGPTRETQYFGPGTRLLVL.

CDR3 sequence: CASSIGTPYGYTF. CDR3 nucleotide sequence: TGTGCCAGCAGTATAGGGACACCCTATGGCTACACCTTC. This chain links TRBV2 with TRBJ1-2; D may be TRBD1 (6 bases). The CDR3 is 13 amino acids. The germline V gene encodes CDR1 SNHLY and CDR2 FYNNEI. The V gene lost 5 bases and the J gene lost 4 bases, with 11 bases spanning the gap.

The V gene is TRBV19, the J gene TRBJ2-6; a weak D match, TRBD1 (5 bases). V gave up 2 bases and J gave up 4 bases, with 12 bases separating them. Germline CDR1 and CDR2: LNHDA and SQIVND (reference sequence). CDR3 length: 16 amino acids. Written as DNA, the CDR3 is TGTGCCAGTAGTATAACAGGCCTGTCGGGGGCCAACGTCCTGACTTTC. Its translation: CASSITGLSGANVLTF.

This sequence joins TRBV28 and TRBJ1-1; the D is unclear. Germline CDR1 reads MDHEN; CDR2 reads SYDVKM. The CDR3 contains 17 residues. Between the trimmed V and J ends, which lost 7 bases and 0 bases, there was a span of 21 bases. The CDR3 reads CASITTARSKMNTEAFF. The CDR3 DNA follows: TGTGCCAGCATTACCACCGCGCGGAGTAAGATGAACACTGAAGCTTTCTTT.

The chain joins TRBV7-3 to TRBJ1-1; no reliable D call. V was clipped by 5 bases and J by 1 base, with 8 bases between them. The CDR3 totals 13 residues. The V gene's germline CDR1 is SGHTA and CDR2 FQGTGA. CDR3: CASSLTENTEAFF. In nucleotides, the CDR3 is TGTGCCAGCAGCCTCACAGAGAACACTGAAGCTTTCTTT.

V gene TRBV7-2 combines with J gene TRBJ1-5, with D maybe TRBD1 (6 bases). Trimming took off 1 base at V and 5 bases at J, with 6 bases between the two ends. Germline CDR1 is SGHTA and CDR2 is FQGNSA. CDR3 size: 13 residues. CDR3 sequence (DNA): TGTGCCAGCAGCTTAGAGGGGGATCAGCCCCAGCATTTT. Translating it yields CASSLEGDQPQHF.

The genes are TRBV11-2 and TRBJ2-1; 7 nucleotides align to TRBD2. This CDR3 region has 15 residues. V was pared by 5 bases and J by 2 bases, with 6 bases of the junction left unmatched. Per the germline V gene, CDR1 is SGHAT and CDR2 is FQNNGV. The CDR3 DNA follows: TGTGCCAGCAGCGCCCCGGGGGGTGCCTACAATGAGCAGTTCTTC. It codes for CASSAPGGAYNEQFF. The variable domain in full, with the rest retrieved from reference TRBV11-2 and TRBJ2-1, is EAGVAQSPRYKIIEKRQSVAFWCNPISGHATLYWYQQILGQGPKLLIQFQNNGVVDDSQLPKDRFSAERLKGVDSTLKIQPAKLEDSAVYLCASSAPGGAYNEQFFGPGTRLTVL.

This chain links TRBV7-9 with TRBJ1-6, with TRBD1 identical over 7 bases. Losses at the gene ends were 6 bases for V and 9 bases for J; bases not matched to a gene: 5. Germline-derived CDR1 and CDR2 are SEHNR and FQNEAQ (reference sequence). The CDR3 has 13 amino acids. CDR3 nucleotide sequence: TGTGCCAGCAGACCGGGACAGTCTTCACCCCTCCACTTT. It specifies CASRPGQSSPLHF.

The J gene is TRBJ2-1, the V gene TRBV5-4; D remains ambiguous. Trimming stripped 1 base from V and 0 bases from J, with 5 bases between. The CDR3 has 14 amino acids. Looked up from germline, CDR1 is SGHNT and CDR2 is YYREEE (reference sequence). In nucleotides, the CDR3 is TGTGCCAGCAGCTTGACGGTCTCCTACAATGAGCAGTTCTTC. Residues: CASSLTVSYNEQFF.

This clone was seen only once. The CDR3 DNA is TGTGCCAGCAGCTCAGCGATCGGACAGGCCAAGGGTTTCTATGGCTACACCTTC. Translating gives CASSSAIGQAKGFYGYTF. The chain couples TRBV27 to TRBJ1-2; the match to TRBD1 covers 7 bases. Germline-derived CDR1 and CDR2 are MNHEY and SMNVEV (reference sequence). After removal of 6 bases from V and 4 bases from J, the junction contained 20 bases not matched to a gene. The CDR3 sequence is 18 residues long.